This paragraph reports one TCR beta chain. Its antigen is undetermined. This table comes from immunoSEQ multiplex PCR, and its TCRdb copy is limited to in-frame clones, with some not included. The sample carries some 2.1 million clones, just over 90% recorded once. These data originate in a study of shared clonotypes between healthy human individuals. Points from the study as a whole: What naive subsets generally showed was a larger estimated richness than memory subsets showed.

From germline, CDR1 is LNHNV and CDR2 YYDKDF (reference sequence). This CDR3 has 15 amino acids. J gave up 5 bases and V 1 base, and 5 bases lay outside the gene matches. CD45RO-negative, CCR7-positively selected cells formed the naive CD8 fraction, excluding terminally differentiated effector memory CD45RA+ cells. This receptor was identified in a man between 18 and 29 years old in good health. Some clones in this sample may be carry-over from other donors' samples. The chain recombines TRBV15 with TRBJ2-5, with 9 nucleotides matching TRBD2. The sequenced sample was naive CD8+ T cells from PBMCs. The CDR3 is CATSRGGGRAETQYF. The CDR3 DNA is TGTGCCACCAGCAGAGGCGGCGGGAGGGCGGAGACCCAGTACTTC.